This entry features one TCR beta chain sequence. Blood libraries mostly used roughly 440 ng genomic DNA, six replicates each. Clones were read by immunoSEQ multiplex PCR, and TCRdb kept only the in-frame ones, dropping some. The sample includes about 61,000 clones, 79% of them seen just once. CDR1 SGHVS and CDR2 FNYEAQ come from the germline V gene. J lost 4 bases, V lost 4 bases, and 2 bases had no gene match. The CDR3 contains 15 residues. This entry belongs to a study of neoadjuvant anti-PD-1 for oral cavity cancer. At the level of the study: Patients mostly received three to four biweekly nivolumab doses at 3 mg/kg before surgery.

Specimen: PBMCs, collected before nivolumab (anti-PD-1) treatment. The receptor comes from a person between 35 and 79 years old with oral cavity squamous cell carcinoma. This chain uses TRBV7-6 with TRBJ2-2, with 11 bases aligning to TRBD1. The CDR3 region has the DNA TGTGCCAGCAGCTCCGGGACAGGGGGCACCGGGGAGCTGTTTTTT. Translating it yields CASSSGTGGTGELFF. The full variable domain, rest sourced from reference TRBV7-6 and TRBJ2-2, is GAGVSQSPRYKVTKRGQDVALRCDPISGHVSLYWYRQALGQGPEFLTYFNYEAQQDKSGLPNDRFSAERPEGSISTLTIQRTEQRDSAMYRCASSSGTGGTGELFFGEGSRLTVL.